This T cell receptor beta chain was profiled in a study of CD8+ T cells in alopecia areata. Study results and caveats: Scalp clonality decreased significantly with tofacitinib, and so did expanded CD8+ clones among the top 100. Patients displayed less clarity in TCR sharing than mice, a finding possibly related to HLA.

Treatment reported: oral pan-JAK inhibitor, 5-10 mg twice daily. With regard to this clone: Its antigen remains unidentified.

Extracted RNA was reverse transcribed, and the resulting cDNA served as sequencing template. TCRdb's copy holds only in-frame clones and misses some; the assay was immunoSEQ multiplex PCR. The sample gives around 190,000 clones, less than 70% of which show up once; approximately 1.3% is in the top ten. From germline, CDR1 is LGHNA and CDR2 YSLEER. V was trimmed by 0 bases and J by 6 bases, leaving 12 bases between them. CDR3 length: 15 amino acids. The sequence was collected from a human donor with alopecia areata. The chain combines TRBV4-3 with TRBJ2-1; TRBD2 is a possible D gene (5 bases). The material was CD4+ T cells sorted from blood, obtained at approximately week 50, from a patient treated with tofacitinib. CDR3 in DNA: TGCGCCAGCAGCCAAGATGCTAGCACTCCCAATGAGCAGTTCTTC. Encoded protein: CASSQDASTPNEQFF.